A selection of T cell receptor beta chains follows, all from one sample in a study of early T cells in non-severe SARS-CoV-2 infection. MiXCR, run by TCRdb on the 5' RACE reads, gives a single entry per CDR3 protein. Here the sample spans tens of thousands of distinct CDR3 sequences, around 12% being singletons. The sample was whole blood, taken at baseline. Receptor source: an adult who was a healthcare worker with PCR-confirmed SARS-CoV-2 infection or an uninfected control (not recorded which). The donor label of this sample is uncertain. The CDR3 runs from the conserved cysteine through the conserved F or W. A D gene is named only where the DNA matches it firmly. Not all rows give a size; the values are once, few, many and, for expanded clones, a class.

v_gene	j_gene	abundance	d_gene	CDR3nt	CDR3aa
TRBV3-1	TRBJ1-1	few	NA	TGTGCCAGCAGCGGAGACAGTCGCGAGGCTTTCTTT	CASSGDSREAFF
TRBV9	TRBJ1-2	many	TRBD1	TGTGCCAGCAGCGTAGAGGCCCGGACAGGGGTTGACTATGGCTACACCTTC	CASSVEARTGVDYGYTF
TRBV20-1	TRBJ1-6	NA	NA	TGCAGTGCTAGGGGAGGGAGCGGTTCACCCCTCCACTTT	CSARGGSGSPLHF
TRBV18	TRBJ1-4	NA	NA	TGTGCCAGCTCACCACTCCCAGGGGCTAATGAAAAACTGTTTTTT	CASSPLPGANEKLFF
TRBV5-1	TRBJ2-1	few	TRBD1	TGCGCCAGCAGCTTGGGACCACAGGGGGCAAATGAGCAGTTCTTC	CASSLGPQGANEQFF
TRBV6-1	TRBJ1-1	few	NA	TGTGCCAGCAGTGAATTCCCGGGGGACACTGAAGCTTTCTTT	CASSEFPGDTEAFF
TRBV28	TRBJ2-4	NA	NA	TGTGCCATCGCCAGGACGGCACTAGCCAAAAACATTCAGTACTTC	CAIARTALAKNIQYF
TRBV5-5	TRBJ1-1	medium-sized	NA	TGTGCCAGCACCCACGATTTGAACACTGAAGCTTTCTTT	CASTHDLNTEAFF
TRBV12-3/TRBV12-4	TRBJ1-4	NA	NA	TGTGCCAGCAGTTTGAACATCGGGGAAAAACTGTTTTTT	CASSLNIGEKLFF
TRBV18	TRBJ1-4	NA	TRBD1	TGTGCCAGCGCGCAGACAGGGACTAATGAAAAACTGTTTTTT	CASAQTGTNEKLFF
TRBV6-6	TRBJ2-2	NA	TRBD2	TGTGCCAGCAGTTACCCGGGGGGTACCGGGGAGCTGTTTTTT	CASSYPGGTGELFF
TRBV5-5	TRBJ2-7	NA	NA	TGTGCCAGAGGGATTAGCTCCTACGAGCAGTACTTC	CARGISSYEQYF
TRBV5-1	TRBJ2-5	NA	TRBD2	TGCGCCAGCAGCGACAAGTCGGGACTAGCGGGGGAGACCCAGTACTTC	CASSDKSGLAGETQYF
TRBV5-1	TRBJ1-4	NA	TRBD1	TGCGCCAGCAGCTTGTTTCCAGGGACAGTAGAAAAACTGTTTTTT	CASSLFPGTVEKLFF
TRBV20-1	TRBJ2-5	few	NA	TGCAGTGCTCGAGGCCCGGACACCCAAGAGACCCAGTACTTC	CSARGPDTQETQYF